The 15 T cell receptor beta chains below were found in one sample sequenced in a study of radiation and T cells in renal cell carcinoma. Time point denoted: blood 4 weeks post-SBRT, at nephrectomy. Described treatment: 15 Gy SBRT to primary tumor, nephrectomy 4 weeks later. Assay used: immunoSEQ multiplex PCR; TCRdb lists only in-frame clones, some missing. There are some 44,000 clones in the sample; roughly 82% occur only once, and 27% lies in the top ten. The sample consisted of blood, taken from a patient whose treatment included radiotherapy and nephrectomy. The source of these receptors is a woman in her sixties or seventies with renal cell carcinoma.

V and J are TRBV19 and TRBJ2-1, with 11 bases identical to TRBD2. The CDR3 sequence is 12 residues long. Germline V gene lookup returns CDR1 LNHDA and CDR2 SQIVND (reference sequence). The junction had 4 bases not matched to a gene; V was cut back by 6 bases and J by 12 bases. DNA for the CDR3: TGTGCCAGTAGACAAGGGACTAGCGGGCAGTTCTTC. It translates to CASRQGTSGQFF.

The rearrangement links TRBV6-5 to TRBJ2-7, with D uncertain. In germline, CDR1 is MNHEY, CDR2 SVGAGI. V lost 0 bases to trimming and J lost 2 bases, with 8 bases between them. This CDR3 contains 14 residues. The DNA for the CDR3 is TGTGCCAGCAGTTACTCGTCGGGCACCTACGAGCAGTACTTC. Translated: CASSYSSGTYEQYF.

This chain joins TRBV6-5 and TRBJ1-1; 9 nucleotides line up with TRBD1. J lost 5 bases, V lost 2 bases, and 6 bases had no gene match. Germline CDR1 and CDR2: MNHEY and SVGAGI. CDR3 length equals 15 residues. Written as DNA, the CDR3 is TGTGCCAGCAGTTACGGGAACAGGGGGCGGACTGAAGCTTTCTTT. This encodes CASSYGNRGRTEAFF.

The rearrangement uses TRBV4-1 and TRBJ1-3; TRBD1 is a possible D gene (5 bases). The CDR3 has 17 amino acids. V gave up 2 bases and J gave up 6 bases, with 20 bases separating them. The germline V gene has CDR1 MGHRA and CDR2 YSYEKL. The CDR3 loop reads CASSQSPGGQGLNTIYF. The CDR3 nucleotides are TGCGCCAGCAGCCAAAGTCCCGGAGGTCAGGGCTTAAACACCATATATTTT.

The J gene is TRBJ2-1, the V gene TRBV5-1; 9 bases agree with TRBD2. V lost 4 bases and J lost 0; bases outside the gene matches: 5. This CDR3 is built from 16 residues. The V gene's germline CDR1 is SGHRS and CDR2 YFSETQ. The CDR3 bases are TGCGCCAGCAGCGAGGGGACTAGCCTCTCCTACAATGAGCAGTTCTTC. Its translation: CASSEGTSLSYNEQFF. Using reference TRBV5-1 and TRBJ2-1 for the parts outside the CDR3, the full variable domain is KAGVTQTPRYLIKTRGQQVTLSCSPISGHRSVSWYQQTPGQGLQFLFEYFSETQRNKGNFPGRFSGRQFSNSRSEMNVSTLELGDSALYLCASSEGTSLSYNEQFFGPGTRLTVL.

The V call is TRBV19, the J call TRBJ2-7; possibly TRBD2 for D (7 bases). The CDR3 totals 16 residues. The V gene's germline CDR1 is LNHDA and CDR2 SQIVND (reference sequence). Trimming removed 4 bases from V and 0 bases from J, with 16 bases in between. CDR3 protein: CASSTSLRGGSYEQYF. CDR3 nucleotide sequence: TGTGCCAGTAGTACGTCCCTAAGGGGGGGCTCCTACGAGCAGTACTTC. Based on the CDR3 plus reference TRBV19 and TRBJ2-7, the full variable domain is DGGITQSPKYLFRKEGQNVTLSCEQNLNHDAMYWYRQDPGQGLRLIYYSQIVNDFQKGDIAEGYSVSREKKESFPLTVTSAQKNPTAFYLCASSTSLRGGSYEQYFGPGTRLTVT.

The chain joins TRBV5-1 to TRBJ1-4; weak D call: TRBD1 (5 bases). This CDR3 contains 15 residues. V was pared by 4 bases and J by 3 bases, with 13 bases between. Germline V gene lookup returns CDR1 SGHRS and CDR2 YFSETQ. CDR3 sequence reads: CASSQSRDPNEKLFF. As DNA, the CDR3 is TGCGCCAGCAGCCAGTCCAGGGATCCTAATGAAAAACTGTTTTTT.

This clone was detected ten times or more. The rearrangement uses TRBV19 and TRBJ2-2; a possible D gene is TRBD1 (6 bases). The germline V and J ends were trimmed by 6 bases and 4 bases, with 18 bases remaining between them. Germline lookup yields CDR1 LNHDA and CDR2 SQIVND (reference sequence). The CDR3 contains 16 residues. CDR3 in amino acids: CASRTDVRGITGELFF. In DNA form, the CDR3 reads TGTGCCAGTAGGACCGACGTCAGGGGTATCACCGGGGAGCTGTTTTTT.

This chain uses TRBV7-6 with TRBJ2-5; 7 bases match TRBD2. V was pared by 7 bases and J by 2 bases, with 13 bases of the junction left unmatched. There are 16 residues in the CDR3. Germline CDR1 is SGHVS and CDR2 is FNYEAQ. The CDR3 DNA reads TGTGCCAGCACTCCGGGGCCGGCTAGCGGACAAGAGACCCAGTACTTC. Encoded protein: CASTPGPASGQETQYF.

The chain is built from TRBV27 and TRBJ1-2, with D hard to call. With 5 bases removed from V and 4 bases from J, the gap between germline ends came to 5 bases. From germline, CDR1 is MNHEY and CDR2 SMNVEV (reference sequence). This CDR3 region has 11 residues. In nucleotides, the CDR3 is TGTGCCAGCAGTAACAGCTATGGCTACACCTTC. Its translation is CASSNSYGYTF.

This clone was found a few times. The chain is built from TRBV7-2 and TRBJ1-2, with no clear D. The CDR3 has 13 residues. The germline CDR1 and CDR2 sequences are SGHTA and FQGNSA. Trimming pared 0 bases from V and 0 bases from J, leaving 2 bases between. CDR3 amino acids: CASSLASNYGYTF. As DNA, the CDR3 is TGTGCCAGCAGCTTAGCTTCTAACTATGGCTACACCTTC. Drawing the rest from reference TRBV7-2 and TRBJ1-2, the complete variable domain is GAGVSQSPSNKVTEKGKDVELRCDPISGHTALYWYRQSLGQGLEFLIYFQGNSAPDKSGLPSDRFSAERTGGSVSTLTIQRTQQEDSAVYLCASSLASNYGYTFGSGTRLTVV.

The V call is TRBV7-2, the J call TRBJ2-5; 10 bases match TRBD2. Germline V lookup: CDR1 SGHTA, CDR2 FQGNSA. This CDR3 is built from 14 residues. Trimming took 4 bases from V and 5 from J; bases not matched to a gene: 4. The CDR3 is CASSYYSGRETQYF. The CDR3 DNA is TGTGCCAGCAGCTACTATAGCGGGAGGGAGACCCAGTACTTC.

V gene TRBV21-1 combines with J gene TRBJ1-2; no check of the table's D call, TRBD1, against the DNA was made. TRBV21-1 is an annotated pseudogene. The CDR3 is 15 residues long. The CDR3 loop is CASSLVSGAVYGYTF. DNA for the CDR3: TGTGCCAGCAGCCTGGTGTCAGGGGCGGTTTATGGCTACACCTTC.

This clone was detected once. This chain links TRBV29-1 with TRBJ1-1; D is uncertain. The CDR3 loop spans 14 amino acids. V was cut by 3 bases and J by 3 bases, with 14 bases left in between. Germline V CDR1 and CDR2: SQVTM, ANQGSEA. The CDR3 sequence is CSVDHWDGDTEAFF. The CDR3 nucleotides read TGCAGCGTTGATCACTGGGATGGGGACACTGAAGCTTTCTTT.

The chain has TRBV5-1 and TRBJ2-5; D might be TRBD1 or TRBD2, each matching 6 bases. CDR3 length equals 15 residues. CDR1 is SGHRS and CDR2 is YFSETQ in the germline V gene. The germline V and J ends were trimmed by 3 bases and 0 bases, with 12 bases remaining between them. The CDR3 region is CASSWGGQYQETQYF. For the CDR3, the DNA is TGCGCCAGCAGCTGGGGAGGACAGTACCAAGAGACCCAGTACTTC.